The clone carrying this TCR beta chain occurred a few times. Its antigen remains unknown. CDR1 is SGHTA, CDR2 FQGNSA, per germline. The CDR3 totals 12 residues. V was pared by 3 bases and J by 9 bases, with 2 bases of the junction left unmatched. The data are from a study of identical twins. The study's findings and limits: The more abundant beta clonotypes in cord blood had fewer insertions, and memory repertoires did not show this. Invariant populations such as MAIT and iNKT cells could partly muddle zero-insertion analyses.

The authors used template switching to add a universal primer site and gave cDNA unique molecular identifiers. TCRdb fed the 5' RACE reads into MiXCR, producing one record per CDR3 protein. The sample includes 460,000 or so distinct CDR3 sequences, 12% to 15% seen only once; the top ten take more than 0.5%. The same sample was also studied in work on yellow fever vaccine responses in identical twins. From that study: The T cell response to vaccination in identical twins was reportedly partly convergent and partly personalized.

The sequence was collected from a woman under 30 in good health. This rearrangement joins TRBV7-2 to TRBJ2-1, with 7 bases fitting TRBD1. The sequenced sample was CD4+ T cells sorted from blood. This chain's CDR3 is CASSFRQGEQFF. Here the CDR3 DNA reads TGTGCCAGCAGCTTCCGACAGGGTGAGCAGTTCTTC.